A single sample gave rise to the 31 T cell receptor beta chains below, sequenced in a study of T cells after yellow fever vaccination. TCRdb analysed the 5' RACE reads with MiXCR anew, one entry per CDR3 protein. The table includes 600,000 to 750,000 distinct CDR3 sequences, 9% to 15% detected once. Sequenced here: PBMCs, sampled on the day of the yellow fever booster vaccination. These receptors all come from a man aged 30-40 years who received the YFV17D yellow fever vaccine.

This rearrangement joins TRBV20-1 to TRBJ1-2; TRBD1 might be the D (5 bases). The germline V gene has CDR1 DFQATT and CDR2 SNEGSKA (reference sequence). CDR3 length equals 16 residues. Trimming shortened V by 4 bases and J by 0 bases, and 18 bases separated the two germline ends. The chain's CDR3 is CSATTGFRGTNYGYTF. In DNA form, the CDR3 reads TGCAGTGCTACTACAGGATTTCGGGGAACTAACTATGGCTACACCTTC.

This chain connects TRBV7-2 to TRBJ2-3; 10 nucleotides match TRBD2. Losses at the gene ends were 3 bases for V and 2 bases for J; bases not matched to a gene: 8. The CDR3 length is 17 residues. Germline V CDR1 and CDR2: SGHTA, FQGNSA. CDR3 nucleotide sequence: TGTGCCAGCAGCTTCACACTTAGCGGGAGGAACACAGATACGCAGTATTTT. Amino acids: CASSFTLSGRNTDTQYF.

This clonotype was seen a handful of times. This rearrangement joins TRBV20-1 to TRBJ2-6; unclear D gene. The V gene lost 2 bases and the J gene lost 0 bases, with 8 bases spanning the gap. From germline, CDR1 is DFQATT and CDR2 SNEGSKA (reference sequence). The CDR3 has 15 residues. The CDR3: CSARQVRSGANVLTF. The CDR3 coding sequence is TGCAGTGCTAGACAGGTTCGCTCTGGGGCCAACGTCCTGACTTTC.

This clonotype was counted a few times. The rearrangement joins TRBV12-3 or TRBV12-4 to TRBJ2-2; the D gene is possibly TRBD2 (5 bases). The CDR3 sequence is 14 residues long. Trimming took 6 bases from V and 6 from J, leaving 14 bases between them. Here the CDR3 DNA reads TGTGCCAGCAGGGGAGATTTTAGGGCCGGGGAGCTGTTTTTT. Translating gives CASRGDFRAGELFF.

This clonotype was counted ten times or more. This chain links TRBV30 with TRBJ2-1, with D possibly TRBD2 on 5 matching bases. The V end was cut by 0 bases, the J end by 6 bases, with 15 bases between. The CDR3 runs to 15 residues. CDR1 is GTSNPN, CDR2 SVGIG, per germline (reference sequence). In DNA form, the CDR3 reads TGTGCCTGGAGTGTAGGAACGGGGTCCCTCAATGAGCAGTTCTTC. Translation: CAWSVGTGSLNEQFF.

This clonotype was seen more than once but under ten times. This sequence joins TRBV25-1 and TRBJ2-1; D might be TRBD1 (6 bases). This CDR3 is built from 13 residues. Per the germline V gene, CDR1 is MGHDK and CDR2 is SYGVNS. Trimming stripped 7 bases from V and 10 bases from J, with 17 bases between. The CDR3 nucleotides read TGTGCCAGCAAACCCATTCTGGGACAAGAGCAGTTCTTC. Translated: CASKPILGQEQFF. The entire variable domain, with the rest obtained from reference TRBV25-1 and TRBJ2-1, is as follows: EADIYQTPRYLVIGTGKKITLECSQTMGHDKMYWYQQDPGMELHLIHYSYGVNSTEKGDLSSESTVSRIRTEHFPLTLESARPSHTSQYLCASKPILGQEQFFGPGTRLTVL.

The sample holds a few counts of this clonotype. V is TRBV7-6 and J is TRBJ1-5; possible D gene TRBD1, 5 bases. CDR1 and CDR2 (germline): SGHVS, FNYEAQ. The CDR3 consists of 11 residues. CDR3: CAVGTDQPQHF. CDR3 nucleotide sequence: TGTGCGGTTGGGACGGATCAGCCCCAGCATTTT.

This chain joins TRBV20-1 and TRBJ2-3; TRBD1 matches 7 bases. CDR1 DFQATT and CDR2 SNEGSKA come from the germline V gene (reference sequence). The CDR3 has 16 amino acids. V dropped 0 bases and J dropped 0; count of bases not matched to a gene: 6. The CDR3 region is CSAREDRPTSTDTQYF. The DNA of the CDR3 is TGCAGTGCTAGAGAGGACAGGCCTACTAGCACAGATACGCAGTATTTT.

This clonotype was picked up a small number of times. The chain combines TRBV27 with TRBJ2-7; no clear D. The CDR3 extends over 15 amino acids. Trimming cost V 6 bases and J 2 bases, with 17 bases left between them. Germline V lookup: CDR1 MNHEY, CDR2 SMNVEV (reference sequence). The CDR3 DNA is TGTGCCAGCAGCTCTACCCCGACACCTACCTACGAGCAGTACTTC. It translates to CASSSTPTPTYEQYF.

Only a few counts were recorded for this clonotype. This chain uses TRBV2 with TRBJ2-1; 9 nucleotides line up with TRBD2. The CDR3 runs 14 residues. Germline V gene data show CDR1 as SNHLY and CDR2 as FYNNEI. V lost 7 bases and J lost 7; bases outside the gene matches: 8. This CDR3 reads CASKLAGAGNEQFF. The CDR3 DNA reads as TGTGCCAGCAAATTAGCGGGAGCAGGTAATGAGCAGTTCTTC.

The chain joins TRBV2 to TRBJ2-5; 9 bases fit TRBD2. The CDR3 is 14 amino acids. CDR1 is SNHLY, CDR2 FYNNEI, per germline. The trim removed 1 base at V and 4 bases at J, leaving 1 base unmatched. CDR3: CASSEVLAGETQYF. DNA of the CDR3: TGTGCCAGCAGTGAAGTACTAGCGGGAGAGACCCAGTACTTC.

In this sample, this clonotype turned up a few times. This chain uses TRBV29-1 with TRBJ2-1, with 9 bases aligning to TRBD2. CDR3 length: 14 amino acids. CDR1 is SQVTM and CDR2 is ANQGSEA in the germline V gene. The ends lost 6 bases at V and 5 bases at J; junction bases unmatched: 8. As DNA, the CDR3 is TGCAGCGTAGCTAGCGGGATAGGTCACAATGAGCAGTTCTTC. This codes for CSVASGIGHNEQFF.

The V call is TRBV12-3 or TRBV12-4, the J call TRBJ1-1; TRBD1 is a possible D gene (5 bases). CDR3 length equals 13 residues. V shed 2 bases and J shed 5 bases, with 9 bases lying between them. The CDR3 bases are TGTGCCAGCAGTTTATTTTGGGGGACTGAAGCTTTCTTT. Translation gives CASSLFWGTEAFF.

At least ten counts were recorded for this clonotype. Here the CDR3 reads CASSLVLETQYF. CDR3 sequence (DNA): TGTGCCAGCAGCTTAGTCTTAGAGACCCAGTACTTC. The genes are TRBV7-9 and TRBJ2-5; D is unresolved. The CDR3 runs 12 residues. V shed 1 base and J shed 4 bases, with 4 bases lying between them. Germline CDR1 is SEHNR and CDR2 is FQNEAQ (reference sequence).

This rearrangement joins TRBV12-3 or TRBV12-4 to TRBJ1-5, with a possible D match to TRBD1 (6 bases). The CDR3 extends over 15 amino acids. Trimming took off 2 bases at V and 5 bases at J, with 13 bases between the two ends. Here the CDR3 reads CASSLTGLVDQPQHF. The CDR3 DNA is TGTGCCAGCAGTTTAACAGGGTTGGTGGATCAGCCCCAGCATTTT.

The rearrangement links TRBV23-1 to TRBJ2-3, with TRBD2 matching 7 bases. TRBV23-1 belongs to the ORF category, with a function that is uncertain. The CDR3 totals 14 residues. With V trimmed by 2 bases and J by 6 bases, 5 bases remained unmatched. Here the CDR3 reads CASSQLGTMDTQYF. In nucleotides, the CDR3 is TGCGCCAGCAGTCAACTGGGGACTATGGATACGCAGTATTTT.

The V gene is TRBV7-8, the J gene TRBJ1-2; 10 positions match TRBD1. The CDR3 is 14 residues long. Trimming cost V 4 bases and J 11 bases; bases outside gene matches: 10. From germline, CDR1 is SGHVS and CDR2 FQNEAQ. The CDR3 sequence: CASSSSLRDRGYTF. The DNA of the CDR3 is TGTGCCAGCAGCTCTTCTCTCCGGGACAGGGGTTACACCTTC.

The CDR3 nucleotides are TGTGCCAGCAGCCAAGGAGGCAGGGAAGACGAGCAGTACTTC. Protein product: CASSQGGREDEQYF. The rearrangement uses TRBV3-1 and TRBJ2-7; TRBD1 is a possible D gene (5 bases). The V and J ends lost 1 base and 5 bases respectively, with 12 bases between them. The CDR3 has 14 amino acids. Germline V gene data show CDR1 as LGHDT and CDR2 as YNNKEL (reference sequence).

This clonotype was counted between two and nine times. The gene calls are TRBV19 and TRBJ2-1; D perhaps matches TRBD2 (5 bases). V was pared by 11 bases and J by 12 bases, with 23 bases between. The CDR3 contains 13 residues. Germline V gene sequence: CDR1 LNHDA, CDR2 SQIVND (reference sequence). The CDR3 DNA sequence: TGTGCCTCCGGGCTAGCAGCGGTGGAAGGGCAGTTCTTC. It yields the protein CASGLAAVEGQFF. Full variable domain (missing parts from reference TRBV19 and TRBJ2-1): DGGITQSPKYLFRKEGQNVTLSCEQNLNHDAMYWYRQDPGQGLRLIYYSQIVNDFQKGDIAEGYSVSREKKESFPLTVTSAQKNPTAFYLCASGLAAVEGQFFGPGTRLTVL.

The chain employs TRBV13 and TRBJ2-1, with 9 bases lining up with TRBD2. V lost 1 base, J lost 6 bases, and 4 bases stayed unmatched. The CDR3 consists of 15 residues. The germline CDR1 and CDR2 sequences are PRHDT and FYEKMQ (reference sequence). CDR3 sequence reads: CASSLVSGSFNEQFF. CDR3 in DNA: TGTGCCAGCAGCTTAGTTAGCGGGAGTTTCAATGAGCAGTTCTTC.

This chain connects TRBV6-1 to TRBJ2-7; D is unresolved. The CDR3 has 14 amino acids. From germline, CDR1 is MNHNS and CDR2 SASEGT. The ends were cut back, 10 bases at V and 2 bases at J, with 18 bases in the middle. In DNA, the CDR3 is TGTGCCACATCGCTGGGCAGTGATCCCTACGAGCAGTACTTC. It codes for CATSLGSDPYEQYF.

This clonotype appeared a few times. The rearrangement uses TRBV7-2 and TRBJ2-3; D unclear. This CDR3 is 13 amino acids long. V was pared by 3 bases and J by 4 bases, with 8 bases between. The V gene's germline CDR1 is SGHTA and CDR2 FQGNSA. This chain's CDR3 is CASSFIVADTQYF. The CDR3 region has the DNA TGTGCCAGCAGCTTCATTGTGGCAGATACGCAGTATTTT.

The chain is built from TRBV4-3 and TRBJ1-3; no firm D call. Per germline, CDR1 LGHNA and CDR2 YSLEER. The length of the CDR3 is 15 residues. V was clipped by 0 bases and J by 0 bases, with 6 bases between them. In nucleotides, the CDR3 is TGCGCCAGCAGCCAAGATGGCTACTCTGGAAACACCATATATTTT. It specifies CASSQDGYSGNTIYF.

This chain connects TRBV7-9 to TRBJ2-1; D gene uncertain. The CDR3 sequence is 12 residues long. CDR1 is SEHNR, CDR2 FQNEAQ, per germline (reference sequence). V lost 6 bases and J 6 bases, leaving 9 bases between the germline ends. The CDR3 loop is CASRSVPNEQFF. DNA for the CDR3: TGTGCCAGCAGATCTGTGCCCAATGAGCAGTTCTTC.

The J gene is TRBJ2-1, the V gene TRBV7-6; D remains ambiguous. Germline-derived CDR1 and CDR2 are SGHVS and FNYEAQ. The CDR3 is 14 residues long. The V and J ends lost 0 bases and 4 bases respectively, with 7 bases between them. Here the CDR3 reads CASSLATSYNEQFF. CDR3 nucleotide sequence: TGTGCCAGCAGCTTAGCGACCTCTTACAATGAGCAGTTCTTC.

This clonotype has only a few counts. The chain uses TRBV7-3 and TRBJ2-7, with TRBD2 matching 13 bases. This CDR3 has 17 amino acids. The V and J ends lost 6 bases and 5 bases, in that order; junction bases with no gene match: 13. The germline V gene encodes CDR1 SGHTA and CDR2 FQGTGA. As DNA, the CDR3 is TGTGCCAGCAGTCCAACTAGCGGGAGGGCCAGGTTGGACGAGCAGTACTTC. This translates into CASSPTSGRARLDEQYF.

This clonotype was found a few times. The genes are TRBV2 and TRBJ2-7; D not certain. Trimming took off 3 bases at V and 6 bases at J, with 15 bases between the two ends. This CDR3 comprises 14 residues. The germline V gene encodes CDR1 SNHLY and CDR2 FYNNEI. In nucleotides, the CDR3 is TGTGCCAGCAGTGAGGCTGGGCTCGGGTTCGAGCAGTACTTC. It yields the protein CASSEAGLGFEQYF.

This clonotype was counted at least ten times. The J gene is TRBJ2-3, the V gene TRBV5-1; D may correspond to TRBD1 or TRBD2 (5 bases each). The CDR3 totals 16 residues. In germline, CDR1 is SGHRS, CDR2 YFSETQ. V lost 1 base and J lost 6, with 18 bases in between. The CDR3 DNA reads TGCGCCAGCAGCTTGCCGGGCTCCGGGGCCGATGATACGCAGTATTTT. Its translation: CASSLPGSGADDTQYF.

This sequence joins TRBV20-1 and TRBJ2-1, with D unclear. This CDR3 spans 15 amino acids. Germline loops: CDR1 DFQATT, CDR2 SNEGSKA (reference sequence). Trimming left V 2 bases short and J 4 bases short, with 15 bases between. The CDR3 loop is CSARPWVATYNEQFF. DNA of the CDR3: TGCAGTGCTAGACCGTGGGTAGCTACGTACAATGAGCAGTTCTTC.

The chain uses TRBV11-2 and TRBJ2-7; D is undetermined. The CDR3 runs 14 residues. Germline V CDR1 and CDR2: SGHAT, FQNNGV. Trimming shortened V by 2 bases and J by 3 bases, and 11 bases separated the two germline ends. CDR3 nucleotides: TGTGCCAGCAGCTTAAGGTCGAGAGACTACGAGCAGTACTTC. As protein: CASSLRSRDYEQYF.

This clonotype was detected once. J is TRBJ2-3 and V is TRBV19; TRBD2 might be the D (5 bases). Trimming pared 0 bases from V and 5 bases from J, leaving 6 bases between. Germline CDR1 is LNHDA and CDR2 is SQIVND (reference sequence). The CDR3 has 13 amino acids. The chain's CDR3 is CASSIDSGDTQYF. Written as DNA, the CDR3 is TGTGCCAGTAGTATAGACAGCGGAGATACGCAGTATTTT. Using reference TRBV19 and TRBJ2-3 for the parts outside the CDR3, the full variable domain is DGGITQSPKYLFRKEGQNVTLSCEQNLNHDAMYWYRQDPGQGLRLIYYSQIVNDFQKGDIAEGYSVSREKKESFPLTVTSAQKNPTAFYLCASSIDSGDTQYFGPGTRLTVL.